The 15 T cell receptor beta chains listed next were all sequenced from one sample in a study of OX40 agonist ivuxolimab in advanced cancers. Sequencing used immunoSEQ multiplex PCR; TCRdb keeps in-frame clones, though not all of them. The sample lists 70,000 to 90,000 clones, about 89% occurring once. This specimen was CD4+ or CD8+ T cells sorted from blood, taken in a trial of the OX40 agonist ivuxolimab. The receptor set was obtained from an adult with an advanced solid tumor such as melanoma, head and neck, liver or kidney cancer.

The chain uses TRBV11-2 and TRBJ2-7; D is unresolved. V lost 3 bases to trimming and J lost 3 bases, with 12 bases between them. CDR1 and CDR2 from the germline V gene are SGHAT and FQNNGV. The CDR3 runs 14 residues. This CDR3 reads CASSLVDGGYEQYF. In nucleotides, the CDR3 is TGTGCCAGCAGCTTGGTCGACGGTGGCTACGAGCAGTACTTC.

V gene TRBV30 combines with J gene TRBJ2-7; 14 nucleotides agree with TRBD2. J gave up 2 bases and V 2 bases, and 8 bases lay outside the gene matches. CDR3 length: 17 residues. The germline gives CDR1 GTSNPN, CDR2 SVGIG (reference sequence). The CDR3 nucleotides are TGTGCCTGGAGTCAATCGGGACTAGCGGGAGATCCCTACGAGCAGTACTTC. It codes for CAWSQSGLAGDPYEQYF.

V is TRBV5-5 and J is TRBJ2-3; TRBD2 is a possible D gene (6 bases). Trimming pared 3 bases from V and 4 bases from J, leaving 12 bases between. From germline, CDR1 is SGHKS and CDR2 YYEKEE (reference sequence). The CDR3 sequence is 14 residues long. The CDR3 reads CASSWGENADTQYF. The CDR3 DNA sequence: TGTGCCAGCAGCTGGGGGGAGAACGCAGATACGCAGTATTTT.

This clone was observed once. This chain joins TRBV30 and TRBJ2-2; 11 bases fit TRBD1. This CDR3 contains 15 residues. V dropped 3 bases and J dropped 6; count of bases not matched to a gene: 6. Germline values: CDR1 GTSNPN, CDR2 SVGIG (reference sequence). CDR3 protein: CAWSPRTGGSGELFF. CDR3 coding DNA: TGTGCCTGGAGCCCTCGGACAGGGGGCTCCGGGGAGCTGTTTTTT.

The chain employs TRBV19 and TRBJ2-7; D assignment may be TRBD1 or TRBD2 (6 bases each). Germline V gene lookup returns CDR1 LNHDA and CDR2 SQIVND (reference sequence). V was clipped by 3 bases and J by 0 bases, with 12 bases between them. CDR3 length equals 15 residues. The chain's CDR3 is CASSIGGRSSYEQYF. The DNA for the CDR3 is TGTGCCAGTAGTATCGGGGGCAGGTCCTCCTACGAGCAGTACTTC.

CDR3 sequence reads: CASSYLGVYNSPLHF. For the CDR3, the DNA is TGTGCCAGCAGTTACTTGGGGGTCTATAATTCACCCCTCCACTTT. The genes are TRBV6-6 and TRBJ1-6; tentative D call: TRBD1 (5 bases). This CDR3 comprises 15 residues. Germline lookup yields CDR1 MNHNY and CDR2 SVGAGI (reference sequence). Trimming shortened V by 1 base and J by 3 bases, and 7 bases separated the two germline ends.

CDR3 in DNA: TGTGCCAGAAGCGCGGCGACAGAGTCCTACGAGCAGTACTTC. Its translation is CARSAATESYEQYF. The J gene is TRBJ2-7, the V gene TRBV5-3, with a weak D call TRBD1 (5 bases). TRBV5-3 carries the ORF label, with uncertain function. Trimming removed 4 bases from V and 1 base from J, with 12 bases in between. The CDR3 extends over 14 amino acids.

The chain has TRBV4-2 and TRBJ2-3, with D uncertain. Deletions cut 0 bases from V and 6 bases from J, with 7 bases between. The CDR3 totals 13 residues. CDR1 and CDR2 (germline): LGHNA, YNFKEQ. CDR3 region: CASSQEVGDTQYF. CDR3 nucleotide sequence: TGTGCCAGCAGCCAAGAGGTAGGGGATACGCAGTATTTT.

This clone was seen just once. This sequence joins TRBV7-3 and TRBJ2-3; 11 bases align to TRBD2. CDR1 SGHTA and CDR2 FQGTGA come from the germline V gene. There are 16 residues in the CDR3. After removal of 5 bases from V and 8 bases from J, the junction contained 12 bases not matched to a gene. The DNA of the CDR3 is TGTGCCAGCAGCCTTATTCCGGGACTAGCGGCATCTACGCAGTATTTT. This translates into CASSLIPGLAASTQYF.

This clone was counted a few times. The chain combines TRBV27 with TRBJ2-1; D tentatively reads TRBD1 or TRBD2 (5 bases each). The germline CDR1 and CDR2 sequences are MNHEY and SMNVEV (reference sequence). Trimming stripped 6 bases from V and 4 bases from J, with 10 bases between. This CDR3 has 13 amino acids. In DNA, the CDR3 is TGTGCCAGCAGCCCGGGGCGATACAATGAGCAGTTCTTC. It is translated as CASSPGRYNEQFF.

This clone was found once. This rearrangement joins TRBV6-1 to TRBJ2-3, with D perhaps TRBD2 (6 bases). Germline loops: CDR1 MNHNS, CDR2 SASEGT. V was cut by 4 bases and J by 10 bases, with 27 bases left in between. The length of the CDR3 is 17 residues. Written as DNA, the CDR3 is TGTGCCAGCAGTGGGTACCTAGGGGACTTAGCCCCTGTAGCGCAGTATTTT. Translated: CASSGYLGDLAPVAQYF.

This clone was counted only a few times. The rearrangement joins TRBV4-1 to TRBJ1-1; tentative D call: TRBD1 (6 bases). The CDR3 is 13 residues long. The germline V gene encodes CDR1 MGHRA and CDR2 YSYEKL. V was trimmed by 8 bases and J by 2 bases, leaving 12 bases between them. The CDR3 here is CASATGTNTEAFF. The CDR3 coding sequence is TGCGCCAGCGCGACAGGAACTAACACTGAAGCTTTCTTT.

CDR3 loop: CASSKECGGKRANEKLFF. In DNA form, the CDR3 reads TGTGCCAGCAGCAAAGAGTGCGGGGGAAAGAGAGCTAATGAAAAACTGTTTTTT. The chain links TRBV21-1 to TRBJ1-4. TRBV21-1 is described as a pseudogene. This CDR3 is built from 18 residues.

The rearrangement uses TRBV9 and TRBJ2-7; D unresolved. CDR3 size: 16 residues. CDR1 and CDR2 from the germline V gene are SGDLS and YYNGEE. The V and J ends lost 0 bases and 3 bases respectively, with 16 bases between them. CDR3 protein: CASSVAGQDLYYEQYF. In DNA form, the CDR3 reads TGTGCCAGCAGCGTAGCTGGCCAGGACCTCTACTACGAGCAGTACTTC.

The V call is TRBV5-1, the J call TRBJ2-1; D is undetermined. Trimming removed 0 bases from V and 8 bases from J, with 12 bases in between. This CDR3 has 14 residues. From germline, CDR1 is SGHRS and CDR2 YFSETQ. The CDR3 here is CASSLAGQFDEQFF. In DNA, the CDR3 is TGCGCCAGCAGCTTGGCTGGTCAGTTCGATGAGCAGTTCTTC.